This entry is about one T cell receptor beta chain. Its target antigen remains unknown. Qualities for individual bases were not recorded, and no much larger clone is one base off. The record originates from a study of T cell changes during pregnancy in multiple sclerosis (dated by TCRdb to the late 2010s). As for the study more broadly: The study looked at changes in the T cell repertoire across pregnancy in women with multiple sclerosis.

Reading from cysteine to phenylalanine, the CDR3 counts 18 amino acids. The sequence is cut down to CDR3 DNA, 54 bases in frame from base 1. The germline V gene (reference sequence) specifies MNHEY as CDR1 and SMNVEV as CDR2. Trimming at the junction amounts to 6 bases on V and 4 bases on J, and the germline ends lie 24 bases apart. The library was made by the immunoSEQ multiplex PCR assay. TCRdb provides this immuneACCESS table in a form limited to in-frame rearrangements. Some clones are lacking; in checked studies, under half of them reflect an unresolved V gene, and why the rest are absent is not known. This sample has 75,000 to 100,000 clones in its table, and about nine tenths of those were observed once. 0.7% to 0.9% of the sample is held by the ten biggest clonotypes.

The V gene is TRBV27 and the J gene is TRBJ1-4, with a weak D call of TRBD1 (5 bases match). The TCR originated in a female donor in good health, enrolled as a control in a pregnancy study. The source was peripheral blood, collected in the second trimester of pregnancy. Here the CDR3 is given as CASRRTPSLVGGNEKLFF. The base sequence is TGTGCCAGCAGAAGAACCCCCAGCCTAGTGGGGGGTAATGAAAAACTGTTTTTT.